These 22 T cell receptor beta chains originate from one sample sequenced in a study of PD-L1 blockade in urothelial cancer. TCRdb keeps only in-frame clones here, not all; method: immunoSEQ multiplex PCR. The profile shows fewer than 55,000 clones, roughly four fifths of them singletons. Material: PBMCs, obtained around atezolizumab (anti-PD-L1) treatment. Receptors were obtained from a man aged 65-85 years with urothelial cancer.

The sample holds a few counts of this clone. This chain joins TRBV18 and TRBJ2-3, with TRBD1 identical over 10 bases. CDR1 is KGHSH and CDR2 is LQKENI in the germline V gene. CDR3 length equals 17 residues. With V trimmed by 0 bases and J by 6 bases, 9 bases remained unmatched. The CDR3 reads CASSPPNGQGEVDTQYF. For the CDR3, the DNA is TGTGCCAGCTCACCACCAAACGGACAGGGGGAGGTGGATACGCAGTATTTT.

The chain combines TRBV5-1 with TRBJ1-5; 9 nucleotides match TRBD1. CDR3 size: 15 residues. Germline loops: CDR1 SGHRS, CDR2 YFSETQ. Losses at the gene ends were 0 bases for V and 5 bases for J; bases not matched to a gene: 3. CDR3 in DNA: TGCGCCAGCAGCTTGGGACAGGGGGACCATCAGCCCCAGCATTTT. Amino acids: CASSLGQGDHQPQHF.

J is TRBJ2-7 and V is TRBV7-2, with D unresolved. Trimming removed 4 bases from V and 1 base from J, with 11 bases in between. CDR1 SGHTA and CDR2 FQGNSA come from the germline V gene. The CDR3 runs 14 residues. The CDR3 sequence is CASSSNRASYEQYF. The CDR3 nucleotides read TGTGCCAGCAGCTCAAATCGTGCGTCCTACGAGCAGTACTTC.

CDR3 loop: CASSLGAAGSGTDTQYF. The DNA for the CDR3 is TGTGCCAGCAGCTTAGGGGCGGCGGGGTCGGGCACAGATACGCAGTATTTT. This chain links TRBV7-3 with TRBJ2-3, with a tentative D call TRBD2 (6 bases). The CDR3 is made up of 17 amino acids. V was clipped by 2 bases and J by 1 base, with 16 bases between them. Germline CDR1 is SGHTA and CDR2 is FQGTGA.

The rearrangement joins TRBV14 to TRBJ2-3; 8 bases are shared with TRBD1. Germline assignment: CDR1 SGHDN and CDR2 FVKESK. The J segment lost 8 bases and the V segment lost 2 bases, leaving 3 bases of the junction unmatched. The CDR3 extends over 13 amino acids. Here the CDR3 reads CASSQYDRGTQYF. DNA for the CDR3: TGTGCCAGCAGCCAATACGACAGGGGTACGCAGTATTTT.

Here the CDR3 DNA reads TGCGCCAGCAGCCACGAAGCGGGAGCGCCCTACGAGCAGTACTTC. Translating it yields CASSHEAGAPYEQYF. The chain has TRBV5-1 and TRBJ2-7, with 8 nucleotides matching TRBD2. The CDR3 length is 15 residues. Germline V CDR1 and CDR2: SGHRS, YFSETQ. The V segment lost 4 bases and the J segment 2 bases; nucleotides outside the gene matches: 8.

This sequence joins TRBV7-5 and TRBJ2-3; no check of the table's D call, TRBD2, against the DNA was made. TRBV7-5 is termed a pseudogene. The CDR3 totals 17 residues. DNA for the CDR3: TGTGTCAGAAGCCTACCGGGACTCTCGAGTCCCCCAGATACGCAGTATTTT. It codes for CVRSLPGLSSPPDTQYF.

This clone was observed a handful of times. The chain carries TRBV2 and TRBJ1-1; D is unresolved. This CDR3 is 13 amino acids long. Trimming stripped 6 bases from V and 0 bases from J, with 8 bases between. Looked up from germline, CDR1 is SNHLY and CDR2 is FYNNEI. DNA of the CDR3: TGTGCCAGCAGCCGGGTCGTGAACACTGAAGCTTTCTTT. This gives the protein CASSRVVNTEAFF.

V usage is TRBV11-2 and J usage is TRBJ2-7; 8 bases are a match to TRBD2. V shed 5 bases, J shed 2 bases, and the junction held 5 bases outside the gene matches. CDR1 is SGHAT and CDR2 is FQNNGV in the germline V gene. This CDR3 spans 14 amino acids. DNA of the CDR3: TGTGCCAGCAGCCGACTAGCGCAGACCTACGAGCAGTACTTC. Translation: CASSRLAQTYEQYF.

The chain has TRBV5-1 and TRBJ2-7; the D gene is possibly TRBD2 (6 bases). V lost 4 bases, J lost 4 bases, and 15 bases lay in between. This CDR3 is built from 14 residues. CDR1 and CDR2 (germline): SGHRS, YFSETQ. CDR3 bases: TGCGCCAGCAGCCCCGGGGGAGCCCTATACGAGCAGTACTTC. It yields the protein CASSPGGALYEQYF.

The chain joins TRBV7-9 to TRBJ2-3; no firm D call. Trimming stripped 5 bases from V and 3 bases from J, with 12 bases between. The CDR3 extends over 14 amino acids. Germline CDR1 and CDR2: SEHNR and FQNEAQ (reference sequence). CDR3 residues: CASSPGPETDTQYF. Here the CDR3 DNA reads TGTGCCAGCAGCCCCGGTCCTGAGACAGATACGCAGTATTTT.

The chain joins TRBV10-3 to TRBJ2-2; TRBD1 matches at 8 bases. This CDR3 has 15 residues. Trimming took 6 bases from V and 1 from J; bases not matched to a gene: 4. CDR1 is ENHRY, CDR2 SYGVKD, per germline. This CDR3 is CAISPGQGNTGELFF. The DNA for the CDR3 is TGTGCCATCAGCCCAGGACAGGGGAACACCGGGGAGCTGTTTTTT.

This rearrangement joins TRBV30 to TRBJ1-1, with D uncertain. The germline V gene encodes CDR1 GTSNPN and CDR2 SVGIG (reference sequence). The germline V and J ends were trimmed by 2 bases and 0 bases, with 7 bases remaining between them. This CDR3 has 13 amino acids. Written as DNA, the CDR3 is TGTGCCTGGAGTCAGGTCTTGAACACTGAAGCTTTCTTT. It yields the protein CAWSQVLNTEAFF. The variable domain in full, with the rest retrieved from reference TRBV30 and TRBJ1-1, is SQTIHQWPATLVQPVGSPLSLECTVEGTSNPNLYWYRQAAGRGLQLLFYSVGIGQISSEVPQNLSASRPQDRQFILSSKKLLLSDSGFYLCAWSQVLNTEAFFGQGTRLTVV.

The chain has TRBV5-1 and TRBJ2-6; maybe TRBD1 (6 bases). This CDR3 is 17 amino acids long. Trimming shortened V by 0 bases and J by 0 bases, and 10 bases separated the two germline ends. Germline CDR1 is SGHRS and CDR2 is YFSETQ. CDR3 sequence reads: CASSLVQGNSGANVLTF. CDR3 bases: TGCGCCAGCAGCTTGGTACAGGGCAACTCTGGGGCCAACGTCCTGACTTTC.

J is TRBJ1-5 and V is TRBV2, with TRBD1 matching over 7 bases. The junction had 8 bases not matched to a gene; V was cut back by 6 bases and J by 6 bases. The CDR3 is 14 amino acids. From germline, CDR1 is SNHLY and CDR2 FYNNEI. CDR3 region: CASSSGAGGQPQHF. The CDR3 DNA sequence: TGTGCCAGCAGCTCAGGGGCAGGGGGTCAGCCCCAGCATTTT.

The rearrangement uses TRBV5-4 and TRBJ2-5; 7 positions agree with TRBD2. V shed 9 bases, J shed 3 bases, and the junction held 11 bases outside the gene matches. Germline V gene data show CDR1 as SGHNT and CDR2 as YYREEE (reference sequence). This CDR3 is 14 amino acids long. CDR3 DNA sequence: TGTGCCATACATGGGGAGGGGTGGGAAGAGACCCAGTACTTC. It translates to CAIHGEGWEETQYF.

The chain joins TRBV5-4 to TRBJ2-7, with 7 positions matching TRBD2. Germline V gene sequence: CDR1 SGHNT, CDR2 YYREEE (reference sequence). The ends lost 4 bases at V and 3 bases at J; junction bases unmatched: 7. This CDR3 contains 14 residues. The CDR3 DNA is TGTGCCAGCAGCCGGGACTATTCCGACTACGAGCAGTACTTC. Amino acid sequence: CASSRDYSDYEQYF.

The CDR3 sequence is CAISESPDKETQYF. The CDR3, as DNA: TGTGCCATCAGTGAGTCCCCAGACAAAGAGACCCAGTACTTC. This chain joins TRBV10-3 and TRBJ2-5, with D unresolved. There are 14 residues in the CDR3. CDR1 ENHRY and CDR2 SYGVKD come from the germline V gene. V gave up 0 bases and J gave up 3 bases, with 8 bases separating them.

The rearrangement links TRBV7-9 to TRBJ1-4; the match to TRBD1 covers 9 bases. This CDR3 has 15 amino acids. In germline, CDR1 is SEHNR, CDR2 FQNEAQ (reference sequence). The J segment lost 7 bases and the V segment lost 6 bases, leaving 9 bases of the junction unmatched. The DNA for the CDR3 is TGTGCCAGCAGTTGGGCTCGACAGGGGGGTGAAAAACTGTTTTTT. This gives the protein CASSWARQGGEKLFF.

J is TRBJ2-1 and V is TRBV5-4; weak D call: TRBD2 (5 bases). The germline V gene has CDR1 SGHNT and CDR2 YYREEE (reference sequence). The CDR3 has 15 residues. With 1 base removed from V and 6 bases from J, the gap between germline ends came to 14 bases. CDR3 sequence: CASSLMGVRVNEQFF. CDR3 sequence (DNA): TGTGCCAGCAGCTTGATGGGAGTCCGGGTCAATGAGCAGTTCTTC.

The rearrangement uses TRBV4-2 and TRBJ2-3; 7 nucleotides match TRBD1. V shed 4 bases, J shed 5 bases, and the junction held 9 bases outside the gene matches. The CDR3 runs to 15 residues. CDR1 and CDR2 from the germline V gene are LGHNA and YNFKEQ. The CDR3 coding sequence is TGTGCCAGCAGCCTCGGGACAGCCAAAATAGATACGCAGTATTTT. Its protein product is CASSLGTAKIDTQYF.

The chain links TRBV20-1 to TRBJ2-1; 10 bases line up with TRBD2. Germline V CDR1 and CDR2: DFQATT, SNEGSKA (reference sequence). The CDR3 runs to 11 residues. V lost 6 bases, J lost 16 bases, and 9 bases stayed unmatched. CDR3: CSANLAGEGFF. In DNA form, the CDR3 reads TGCAGTGCCAACCTAGCGGGAGAGGGTTTCTTC.